This T cell receptor beta chain appears in the sequencing data of a study of cytomegalovirus exposure and HLA in healthy donors (TCRdb year 2017). For the study in its entirety: According to an earlier analysis of a few hundred of the donors, about 180 million T cells yielded roughly 100 million unique TCR beta sequences and approximately 280 Gb of sequence data. An early release covering roughly 580 HLA-typed donors comprised approximately 300 gigabases of sequencing data and roughly 85 million unique TCR sequences. The genetic ancestry cluster associated with self-reported Caucasian donors included 65% to 90% of the roughly 400 genotyped donors. The aim of the study was to test whether cataloging public T cell receptors could identify signatures of past pathogen exposure. The study used immunosequencing to profile the T cell repertoires of several hundred subjects and linked those repertoires to cytomegalovirus serostatus. A separate validation cohort of over a hundred different subjects was used in addition to the roughly 640-subject first cohort. High-throughput TCR immunosequencing, statistical association of individual TCRs with disease status, and machine learning were combined to predict cytomegalovirus infection status. To study patterns of TCR occurrence, a later analysis re-analyzed previously published TCR beta repertoires from 666 donors and added high-resolution HLA genotyping. In the later analysis, no new phenotypic data were used to find candidate immune exposures; instead, reliance was placed on TCR beta sequences and their occurrence across donors. An earlier analysis of approximately 640 of the donors applied high-throughput TCR beta sequencing to assess whether each TCR beta V gene segment acted as functional or pseudogenic. Donor age, sex, ethnicity and CMV serostatus were collected together with the repertoire data. In a later genetic analysis, genome-wide SNP genotypes for about 55% of the roughly 670 donors were used, and that subset was treated as a discovery cohort. All discovery cohort repertoires had been generated using a single sequencing platform. HLA typing included class I and class II loci at four-digit resolution. The number of donors typed differed by locus, with roughly 620-630 for A, B, C, DRB1 and DQB1, around 500 for DQA1, over 600 for DPA1, and approximately 470 for DPB1. About five DR-DQ haplotypes were treated as single units for association and clustering because of strong linkage in the cohort. On average, 235,054 unique TCR beta nucleotide sequences were sequenced per donor among roughly 430 genotyped donors of the cohort, with 15% to 20% of those sequences being non-productive. Summary of the overall study and its limitations: An association between a missense DCLRE1C variant and V-gene and J-gene trimming of TCR beta chains was found in a later genetic analysis and replicated in an independent cohort. Most TCR sequences were observed very rarely across donors, whereas some public TCRs were present in many individuals. In a later analysis, several top co-occurrence clusters were reported to appear linked to parvovirus B19, influenza, CMV and Epstein-Barr virus. This cohort had only TCR beta chains sequenced, and the lack of alpha or paired-chain data limited which features could be detected. Because HLA typing was missing for some donors at each locus, association tests included only the typed subset. The classifier was reported to diagnose cytomegalovirus status with high specificity and sensitivity in both the original and validation cohorts. Specific HLA alleles were associated with 15,000 to 20,000 TCR beta sequences at a false discovery rate of 0.05 in a later analysis. The only immune exposure information available for the cohort was CMV serostatus. Most CMV-associated TCR beta chains appeared to be HLA-restricted in a later analysis, and the HLA associations seemed to be driven largely by CMV exposure. In a later analysis, HLA-associated TCR beta chains were found to be more clonally expanded and to have lower generation probabilities than equally common non-associated chains. Because the 87-base-pair reads could not distinguish some IMGT-functional V segments, including TRBV6-2 and TRBV6-3, those segments were excluded. An earlier analysis of some 560 of the donors showed that most TCR beta V segments appeared in productive rearrangements either about 90% or about 30% of the time, which broadly matched IMGT annotations. In a later analysis, the rate of TCR association differed among HLA loci, with DRB1 alleles having the most associated TCRs and HLA-C alleles having the fewest. A cluster of highly shared sequence variants was judged likely to represent a technical artifact of the sequencing pipeline. The study listed 150 to 200 TCR beta chains as associated with cytomegalovirus. When HLA alleles, especially DR and DQ, strongly co-occurred, TCR associations were difficult to assign to individual alleles. In vitro tests confirmed that a few of the cytomegalovirus-associated TCR beta chains recognize cytomegalovirus antigens. Because counts were too low, around 17 rarely observed V segments, including chromosome 9 orphons, were left out of the earlier analysis of approximately 580 of the donors. According to the authors, the approach could potentially be generalized to other disease states and immunological phenotypes. Correlated functional status among segregating V segments might be attributable to linkage disequilibrium, but an unknown experimental factor could not be ruled out. Presence/absence analyses assumed roughly uniform sequencing depth across donors, an assumption that may not hold. A further reported finding was that TCR beta sequences accurately predicted the HLA-A and HLA-B alleles for most subjects in the first cohort. A later genetic analysis reported fewer N-insertions in productive TCRs among donors in an Asian-associated ancestry cluster than the 666-donor mean.

The protocol used for the library was the immunoSEQ multiplex PCR assay. A mixture of 60 forward primers for TCR Vbeta segments and 13 reverse primers for TCR Jbeta segments was used in the multiplex PCR. The CDR3 region of rearranged TCR beta genes was amplified from genomic DNA with a multiplex PCR assay. The amplified TCR beta libraries were sequenced on the Illumina HiSeq System as 87-base-pair reads. The paper's processing steps were these. Across the 670 or so repertoires, a later analysis counted about 81 million unique TCR beta chains, 9.5 million to 12 million of which were shared by at least two donors. To remove PCR and sequencing errors, raw reads were error-corrected and collapsed into unique sequences using a nearest-neighbor algorithm that merged closely related sequences. To assign V, D and J gene segments, CDR3 sequences were aligned to IMGT reference sequences. For a sequence to be retained, a match of at least six nucleotides was required to both a V gene segment and a J gene segment. Rearrangements were classified as productive when the CDR3 lacked stop codons and remained in frame with V and J, and all other rearrangements were classified as non-productive. Following IMGT convention, CDR3 was defined as the stretch from the second conserved V-encoded cysteine up to the conserved J-encoded phenylalanine. In an earlier analysis of 550 to 650 of the donors, sequences lacking an unambiguous match to a single V gene segment were excluded. In an earlier analysis of a few hundred of the donors, V segments were called functional above 56.7% productive rearrangements and were called segregating when the between-donor standard deviation exceeded 5%. To diagnose cytomegalovirus status from the catalog of TCR beta chain sequences, a statistical classification framework was built. A later analysis assigned V and J genes by comparing TCR nucleotide sequences with IMGT/GENE-DB human TR gene sequences. In a later analysis, CDR3 sequences and most-parsimonious VDJ recombination scenarios were assigned using the TCRdist pipeline. In a later analysis, each TCR beta chain was defined by its CDR3 amino acid sequence together with its V-gene family, and reads lacking a unique V-gene family were excluded. A later analysis removed 592 highly shared, low-generation-probability nucleotide sequences to deal with suspected cross-contamination and a sequencing artifact. A later analysis calculated a clonal expansion index for each public chain from normalized within-repertoire ranks of inferred template counts. In a later analysis, generation probabilities were computed using a VDJ recombination model fitted to out-of-frame rearrangements, and the results were checked against IGoR. In a later analysis, TCR-TCR, TCR-HLA and TCR-CMV co-occurrence was scored with hypergeometric tests, and a repertoire-size bias correction was applied to TCR pairs. False discovery rates were estimated in a later analysis by permuting HLA or CMV assignments 20 times. In a later analysis, co-occurring TCRs were grouped using DBSCAN, and TCRdist sequence similarity was added for clustering within HLA-allele-positive subsets. Repertoires with fewer than 30,000 or more than 120,000 public chains, plus five repertoires with anomalous nucleotide sharing, were excluded from co-occurrence clustering. TCRdb limited this immuneACCESS table to in-frame rearrangements with V and J called. A share of clones is missing; checked studies link under half to unresolved V genes, and the rest is unexplained. That table gives V, J and clone size, and the DNA gave D and trimming. For this sample there are roughly 170,000 clones; around 83% appear just once. Approximately 1.2% of the sample is taken by the ten largest.

On this clone itself: Its target antigen remains unknown. No per-base quality is available; no much larger clone lies one base away.

In total, more than 500 healthy bone marrow donors made up the cohort. All cohort members were sampled while nominally healthy, although unrecorded immune exposures were likely present. The donor was CMV seropositive and was included in the group of 250 to 300 seropositive cohort members. Each donor provided a peripheral blood sample, and peripheral blood mononuclear cells were used for TCR beta sequencing. The Qiagen DNeasy Blood Extraction Kit was used to extract genomic DNA from the blood cell samples. The germline V and J ends show losses of 3 bases and 3 bases respectively, and no gene match explains 5 bases of the junction. The germline V gene encodes CDR1 SGHNT and CDR2 YYREEE (reference sequence). The CDR3, from cysteine to phenylalanine, totals 15 residues. Kept here is only the CDR3 DNA, which spans 45 bases and is read in frame from base 1.

The sample was PBMCs. Rearrangement joined TRBV5-4 to TRBJ2-4; TRBD1 aligns with 8 central bases. The TCR sequence derives from a girl aged 2-15 years in good health and CMV-seropositive. For the CDR3, the sequence is CASSSIQGVKNIQYF. The sequence in DNA is TGTGCCAGCAGCTCAATACAGGGGGTCAAAAACATTCAGTACTTC.